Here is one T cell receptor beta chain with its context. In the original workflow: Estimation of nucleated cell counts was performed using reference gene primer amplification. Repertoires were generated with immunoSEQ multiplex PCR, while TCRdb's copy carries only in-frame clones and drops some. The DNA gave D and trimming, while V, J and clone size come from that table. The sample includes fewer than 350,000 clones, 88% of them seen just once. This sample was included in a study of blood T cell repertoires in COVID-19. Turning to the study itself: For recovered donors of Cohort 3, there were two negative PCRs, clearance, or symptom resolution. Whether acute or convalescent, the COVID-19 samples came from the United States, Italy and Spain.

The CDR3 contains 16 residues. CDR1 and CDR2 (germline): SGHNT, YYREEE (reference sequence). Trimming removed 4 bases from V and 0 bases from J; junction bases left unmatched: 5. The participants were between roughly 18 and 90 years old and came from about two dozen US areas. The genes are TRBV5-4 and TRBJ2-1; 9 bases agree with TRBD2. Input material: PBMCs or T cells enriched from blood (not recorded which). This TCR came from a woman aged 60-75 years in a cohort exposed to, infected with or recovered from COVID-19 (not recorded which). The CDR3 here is CASSPSGTASYNEQFF. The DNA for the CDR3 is TGTGCCAGCAGCCCTAGCGGGACGGCCTCCTACAATGAGCAGTTCTTC.